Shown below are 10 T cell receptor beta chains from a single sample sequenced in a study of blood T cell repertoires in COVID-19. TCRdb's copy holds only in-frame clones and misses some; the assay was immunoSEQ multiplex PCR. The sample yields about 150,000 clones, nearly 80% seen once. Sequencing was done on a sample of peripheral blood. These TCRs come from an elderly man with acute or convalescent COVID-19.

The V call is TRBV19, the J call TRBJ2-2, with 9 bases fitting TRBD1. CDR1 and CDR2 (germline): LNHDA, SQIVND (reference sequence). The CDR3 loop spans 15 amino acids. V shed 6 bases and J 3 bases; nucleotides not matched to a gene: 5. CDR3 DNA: TGTGCCAGTAGCAAACAGGGGGCGGACACCGGGGAGCTGTTTTTT. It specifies CASSKQGADTGELFF.

CDR3 protein: CASSPGSSYNEQFF. The CDR3 nucleotides are TGTGCCAGCAGCCCGGGGAGCTCCTACAATGAGCAGTTCTTC. The chain carries TRBV9 and TRBJ2-1; the D gene is possibly TRBD2 (5 bases). Germline V CDR1 and CDR2: SGDLS, YYNGEE. The CDR3 is 14 residues long. Trimming cost V 4 bases and J 0 bases, with 8 bases left between them.

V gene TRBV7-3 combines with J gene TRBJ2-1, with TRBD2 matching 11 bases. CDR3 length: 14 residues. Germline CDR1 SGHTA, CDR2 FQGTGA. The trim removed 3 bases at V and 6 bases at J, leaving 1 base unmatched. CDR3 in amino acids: CASSFTSGGNEQFF. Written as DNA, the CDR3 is TGTGCCAGCAGCTTCACTAGCGGGGGCAATGAGCAGTTCTTC.

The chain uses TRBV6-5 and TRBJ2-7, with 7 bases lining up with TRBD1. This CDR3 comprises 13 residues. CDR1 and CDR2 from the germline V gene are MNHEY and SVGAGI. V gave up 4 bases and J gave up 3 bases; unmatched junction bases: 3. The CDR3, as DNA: TGTGCCAGCAGTTGGGACAGAAACTACGAGCAGTACTTC. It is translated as CASSWDRNYEQYF.

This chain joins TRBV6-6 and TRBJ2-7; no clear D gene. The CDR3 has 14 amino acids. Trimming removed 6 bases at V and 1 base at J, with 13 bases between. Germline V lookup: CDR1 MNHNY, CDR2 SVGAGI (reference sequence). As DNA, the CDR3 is TGTGCCAGCAGCCTCGACACGGCTTCCTACGAGCAGTACTTC. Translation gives CASSLDTASYEQYF.

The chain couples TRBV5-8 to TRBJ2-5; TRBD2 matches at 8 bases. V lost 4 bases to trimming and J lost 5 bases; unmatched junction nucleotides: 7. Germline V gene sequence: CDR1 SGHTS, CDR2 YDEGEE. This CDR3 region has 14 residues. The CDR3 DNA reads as TGTGCCAGCAGCCCTACCGGGGGGGGCGAGACCCAGTACTTC. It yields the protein CASSPTGGGETQYF. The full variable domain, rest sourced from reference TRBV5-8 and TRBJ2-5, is EAGVTQSPTHLIKTRGQQATLRCSPISGHTSVYWYQQALGLGLQFLLWYDEGEERNRGNFPPRFSGRQFPNYSSELNVNALELEDSALYLCASSPTGGGETQYFGPGTRLLVL.

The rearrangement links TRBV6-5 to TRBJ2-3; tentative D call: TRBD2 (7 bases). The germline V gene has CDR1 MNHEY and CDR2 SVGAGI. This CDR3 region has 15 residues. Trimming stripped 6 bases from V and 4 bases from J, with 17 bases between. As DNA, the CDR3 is TGTGCCAGCAGCAAAGGGGGGAGGGCCGCAGATACGCAGTATTTT. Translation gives CASSKGGRAADTQYF.

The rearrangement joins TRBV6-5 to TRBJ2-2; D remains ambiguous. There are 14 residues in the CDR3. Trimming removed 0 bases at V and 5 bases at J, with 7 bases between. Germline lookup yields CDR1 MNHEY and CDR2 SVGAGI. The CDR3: CASSYSWRTGELFF. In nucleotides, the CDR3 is TGTGCCAGCAGTTACTCGTGGAGAACCGGGGAGCTGTTTTTT.

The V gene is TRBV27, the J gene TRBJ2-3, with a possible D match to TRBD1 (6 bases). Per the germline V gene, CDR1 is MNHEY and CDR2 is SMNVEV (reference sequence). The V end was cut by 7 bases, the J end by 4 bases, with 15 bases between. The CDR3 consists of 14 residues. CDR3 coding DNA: TGTGCCAGCAAACAACAGGGATGGGCAGATACGCAGTATTTT. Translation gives CASKQQGWADTQYF.

CDR3 nucleotide sequence: TGTGCCAGCAGTCAACAGGGTGGCAATCAGCCCCAGCATTTT. Protein product: CASSQQGGNQPQHF. The chain combines TRBV6-5 with TRBJ1-5; D possibly corresponds to TRBD1 (6 bases). The CDR3 runs 14 residues. V was clipped by 5 bases and J by 2 bases, with 10 bases between them. The germline CDR1 and CDR2 sequences are MNHEY and SVGAGI.